This T cell receptor beta chain is from a study of blood T cell repertoires in COVID-19. Study information: Sources were T cells, B-cell-depleted T cells, or PBMCs; the material itself was cDNA or gDNA.

Authors' processing steps: Amplification with reference gene primers provided the estimates of nucleated cell counts. Data came from immunoSEQ multiplex PCR; TCRdb stores just in-frame clones and leaves some out. That table furnishes V, J and clone size, whereas the DNA furnished D and trimming. Of under 300,000 clones in the sample, 75% to 90% were seen once. Exposed participants came across a COVID-19 case within 2 weeks before study entry. Trimming took 4 bases from V and 6 from J, leaving 15 bases between them. The CDR3 covers 14 residues. V and J are TRBV5-3 and TRBJ2-3; possibly TRBD2 for D (8 bases). TRBV5-3 belongs to the ORF category, with a function that is uncertain. Specimen: PBMCs or T cells enriched from blood (not recorded which). The receptor was isolated from a woman in her thirties or forties who had been exposed to COVID-19. CDR3 bases: TGTGCCAGAAGCCTCCGGGAGGGGGCGGATACGCAGTATTTT. It specifies CARSLREGADTQYF.